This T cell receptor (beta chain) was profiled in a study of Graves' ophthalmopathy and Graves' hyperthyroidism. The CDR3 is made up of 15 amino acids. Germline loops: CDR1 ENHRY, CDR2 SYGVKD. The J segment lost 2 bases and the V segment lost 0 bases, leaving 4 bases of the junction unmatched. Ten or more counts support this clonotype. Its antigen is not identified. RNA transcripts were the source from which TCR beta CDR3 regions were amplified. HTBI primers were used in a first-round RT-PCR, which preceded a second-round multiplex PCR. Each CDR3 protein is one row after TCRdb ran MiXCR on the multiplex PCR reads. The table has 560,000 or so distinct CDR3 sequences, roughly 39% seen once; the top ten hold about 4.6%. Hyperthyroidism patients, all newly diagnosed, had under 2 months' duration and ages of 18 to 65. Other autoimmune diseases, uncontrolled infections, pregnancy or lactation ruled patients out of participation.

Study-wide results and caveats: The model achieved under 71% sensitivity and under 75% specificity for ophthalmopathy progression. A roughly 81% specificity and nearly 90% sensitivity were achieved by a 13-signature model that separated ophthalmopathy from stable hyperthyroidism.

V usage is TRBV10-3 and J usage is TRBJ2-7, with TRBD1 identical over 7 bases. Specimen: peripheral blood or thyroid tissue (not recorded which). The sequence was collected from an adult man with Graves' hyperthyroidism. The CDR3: CAISESRQGAYEQYF. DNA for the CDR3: TGTGCCATCAGTGAGTCCAGACAGGGAGCCTACGAGCAGTACTTC.